Listed here is a single T cell receptor (beta chain). Analysis merged second doses at about 4 or about 12 weeks. The data were taken from a study of T cell responses to AZD1222 COVID-19 vaccine. Produced via immunoSEQ multiplex PCR; TCRdb's table is partial and in-frame only. The sample lists 100,000 to 140,000 clones; 70% to 90% were seen once. The CDR3 is 15 amino acids. Germline V gene data show CDR1 as MNHEY and CDR2 as SVGAGI. The ends were cut back, 0 bases at V and 2 bases at J, with 11 bases in the middle. Sequenced material: peripheral blood, taken 28 days after the second AZD1222 dose. The chain is built from TRBV6-5 and TRBJ2-7; D tentatively fits TRBD1 or TRBD2 (5 bases each). The source of this sequence is an adult who received the AZD1222 COVID-19 vaccine. The CDR3 DNA sequence: TGTGCCAGCAGTTACTCCATGAGGGGTACCTACGAGCAGTACTTC. This translates into CASSYSMRGTYEQYF.